These 5 T cell receptor beta chains came from one sample sequenced in a study of T cells after yellow fever vaccination. TCRdb recomputed calls from the 5' RACE reads with MiXCR, one row per CDR3 protein. The data show hundreds of thousands of distinct CDR3 sequences, more than 8.5% seen once. The material was PBMCs, obtained on the day of the first yellow fever vaccination. The receptors shown here come from a man between 18 and 29 years old who received the YFV17D yellow fever vaccine.

This clonotype was counted many times. The chain recombines TRBV4-1 with TRBJ2-3, with 11 bases identical to TRBD2. The CDR3 totals 15 residues. The J segment lost 4 bases and the V segment lost 4 bases, leaving 4 bases of the junction unmatched. Germline lookup yields CDR1 MGHRA and CDR2 YSYEKL. The CDR3 bases are TGCGCCAGCAGCCGCCTACTAGCGGGGGCAGATACGCAGTATTTT. Its translation: CASSRLLAGADTQYF.

The V call is TRBV18, the J call TRBJ2-5; D possibly matches TRBD1 or TRBD2 (5 bases each). Trimming shortened V by 3 bases and J by 5 bases, and 19 bases separated the two germline ends. The CDR3 runs 16 residues. The germline V gene has CDR1 KGHSH and CDR2 LQKENI. The CDR3 nucleotides are TGTGCCAGCTCACCTTTATCGGGGCCAATTGGGGAGACCCAGTACTTC. It specifies CASSPLSGPIGETQYF.

This clonotype was detected a few times. This chain joins TRBV20-1 and TRBJ1-5; no reliable D call. Germline V CDR1 and CDR2: DFQATT, SNEGSKA (reference sequence). The CDR3 totals 14 residues. V was pared by 1 base and J by 0 bases, with 7 bases between. CDR3 in DNA: TGCAGTGCTAGAGTGCCGGATAGCAATCAGCCCCAGCATTTT. Amino acids: CSARVPDSNQPQHF.

This clonotype was detected many times. V and J are TRBV29-1 and TRBJ2-1, with 13 bases identical to TRBD2. Germline V gene sequence: CDR1 SQVTM, CDR2 ANQGSEA. This CDR3 has 17 amino acids. Losses at the gene ends were 1 base for V and 5 bases for J; bases not matched to a gene: 8. CDR3 DNA: TGCAGCGTTGAAGTTATATATGGGACTAGCGGGGACAATGAGCAGTTCTTC. This gives the protein CSVEVIYGTSGDNEQFF.

This chain links TRBV5-4 with TRBJ2-3; 8 bases map to TRBD2. This CDR3 is 15 amino acids long. CDR1 is SGHNT, CDR2 YYREEE, per germline (reference sequence). Trimming took 0 bases from V and 8 from J; bases not matched to a gene: 8. The CDR3 is CASSLEGSGRGTQYF. In DNA form, the CDR3 reads TGTGCCAGCAGCTTGGAGGGGTCCGGGAGGGGTACGCAGTATTTT.